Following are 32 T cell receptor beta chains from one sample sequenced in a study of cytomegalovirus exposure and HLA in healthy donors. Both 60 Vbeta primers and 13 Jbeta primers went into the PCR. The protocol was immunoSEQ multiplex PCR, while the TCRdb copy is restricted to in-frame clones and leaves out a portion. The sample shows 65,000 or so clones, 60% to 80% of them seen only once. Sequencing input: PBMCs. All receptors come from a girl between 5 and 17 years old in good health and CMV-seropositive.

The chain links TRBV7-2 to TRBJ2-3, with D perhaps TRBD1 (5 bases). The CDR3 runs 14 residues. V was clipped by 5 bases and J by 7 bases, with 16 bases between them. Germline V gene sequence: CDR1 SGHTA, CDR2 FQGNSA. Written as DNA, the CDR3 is TGTGCCAGCAGCGCCCCAAAGGGGCGGCATACGCAGTATTTT. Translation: CASSAPKGRHTQYF.

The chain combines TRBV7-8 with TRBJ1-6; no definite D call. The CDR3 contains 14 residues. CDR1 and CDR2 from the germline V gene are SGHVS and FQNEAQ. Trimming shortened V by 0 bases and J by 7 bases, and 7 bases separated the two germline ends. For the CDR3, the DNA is TGTGCCAGCAGCTTAGCGCACAGCAATTCACCCCTCCACTTT. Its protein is CASSLAHSNSPLHF.

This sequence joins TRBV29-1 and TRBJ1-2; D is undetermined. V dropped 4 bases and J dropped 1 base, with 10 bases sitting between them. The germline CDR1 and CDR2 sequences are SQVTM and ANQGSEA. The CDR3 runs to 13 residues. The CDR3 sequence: CSVVDPYNYGYTF. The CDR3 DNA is TGCAGCGTTGTAGACCCGTATAACTATGGCTACACCTTC.

Written as DNA, the CDR3 is TGCGCCAGCAGCTTGAGGCGCGAAGGGAGCGTCCTGACTTTC. Its protein is CASSLRREGSVLTF. The chain recombines TRBV5-1 with TRBJ2-6; weak D call: TRBD2 (5 bases). Trimming removed 1 base from V and 12 bases from J, with 14 bases in between. From germline, CDR1 is SGHRS and CDR2 YFSETQ. The CDR3 has 14 residues.

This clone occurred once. The CDR3 bases are TGCGCCAGCAGCTGGGACGGACAGTTAAAGGGCTACGAGCAGTACTTC. Protein sequence: CASSWDGQLKGYEQYF. This chain connects TRBV10-2 to TRBJ2-7; TRBD1 might be the D (6 bases). CDR3 length: 16 residues. V gave up 6 bases and J gave up 3 bases, with 21 bases separating them. The V gene's germline CDR1 is WSHSY and CDR2 SAAADI.

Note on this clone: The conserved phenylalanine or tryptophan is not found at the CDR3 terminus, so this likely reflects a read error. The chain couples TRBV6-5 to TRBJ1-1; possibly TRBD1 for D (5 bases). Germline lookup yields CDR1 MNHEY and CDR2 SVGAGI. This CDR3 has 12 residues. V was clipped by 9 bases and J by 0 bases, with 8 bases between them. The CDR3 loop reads CARGHMNTEAFV. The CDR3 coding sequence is TGTGCCAGAGGACACATGAACACTGAAGCTTTCGTT.

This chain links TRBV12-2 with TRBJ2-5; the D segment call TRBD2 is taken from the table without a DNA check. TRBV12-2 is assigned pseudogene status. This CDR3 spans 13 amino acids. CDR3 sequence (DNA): TGTCGACAGCCCCTAGCGGGTAGAGAGACCCAGTACTTC. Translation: CRQPLAGRETQYF.

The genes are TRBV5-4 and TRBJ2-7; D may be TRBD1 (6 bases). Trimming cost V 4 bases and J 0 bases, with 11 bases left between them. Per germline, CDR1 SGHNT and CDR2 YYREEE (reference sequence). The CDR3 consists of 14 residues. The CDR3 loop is CASSPDRSSYEQYF. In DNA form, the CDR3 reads TGTGCCAGCAGCCCGGACAGAAGCTCCTACGAGCAGTACTTC.

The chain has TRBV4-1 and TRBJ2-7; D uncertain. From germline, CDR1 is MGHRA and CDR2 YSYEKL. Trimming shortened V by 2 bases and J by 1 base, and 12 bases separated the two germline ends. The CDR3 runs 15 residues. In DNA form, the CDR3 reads TGCGCCAGCAGCCAACAACAGCTCCTTTCCTACGAGCAGTACTTC. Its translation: CASSQQQLLSYEQYF.

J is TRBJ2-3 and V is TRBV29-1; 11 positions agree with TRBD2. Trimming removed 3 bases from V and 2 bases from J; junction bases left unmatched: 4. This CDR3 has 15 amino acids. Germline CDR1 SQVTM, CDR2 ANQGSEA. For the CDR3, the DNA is TGCAGCGTTGAGACTAGCGGGGCCCACACAGATACGCAGTATTTT. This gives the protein CSVETSGAHTDTQYF.

This CDR3 reads CASSSPQGWDGYTF. The CDR3 DNA sequence: TGTGCCAGCAGCTCCCCACAGGGCTGGGATGGCTACACCTTC. J is TRBJ1-2 and V is TRBV5-4; D possibly corresponds to TRBD1 (6 bases). CDR1 and CDR2 (germline): SGHNT, YYREEE (reference sequence). CDR3 length: 14 residues. V gave up 3 bases and J gave up 6 bases, with 15 bases separating them. Drawing the rest from reference TRBV5-4 and TRBJ1-2, the complete variable domain is ETGVTQSPTHLIKTRGQQVTLRCSSQSGHNTVSWYQQALGQGPQFIFQYYREEENGRGNFPPRFSGLQFPNYSSELNVNALELDDSALYLCASSSPQGWDGYTFGSGTRLTVV.

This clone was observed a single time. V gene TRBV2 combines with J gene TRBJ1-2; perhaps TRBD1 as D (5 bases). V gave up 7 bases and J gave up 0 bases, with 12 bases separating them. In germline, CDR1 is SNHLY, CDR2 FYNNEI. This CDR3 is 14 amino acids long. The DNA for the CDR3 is TGTGCCAGCACTCGGGACTCTCCTAACTATGGCTACACCTTC. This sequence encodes CASTRDSPNYGYTF.

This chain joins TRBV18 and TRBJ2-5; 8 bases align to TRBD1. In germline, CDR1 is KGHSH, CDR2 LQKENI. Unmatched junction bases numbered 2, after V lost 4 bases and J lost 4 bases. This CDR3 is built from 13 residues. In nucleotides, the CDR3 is TGTGCCAGCTCACTAGGACAGGGAGAGACCCAGTACTTC. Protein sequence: CASSLGQGETQYF. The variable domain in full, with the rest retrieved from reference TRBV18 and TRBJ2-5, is NAGVMQNPRHLVRRRGQEARLRCSPMKGHSHVYWYRQLPEEGLKFMVYLQKENIIDESGMPKERFSAEFPKEGPSILRIQQVVRGDSAAYFCASSLGQGETQYFGPGTRLLVL.

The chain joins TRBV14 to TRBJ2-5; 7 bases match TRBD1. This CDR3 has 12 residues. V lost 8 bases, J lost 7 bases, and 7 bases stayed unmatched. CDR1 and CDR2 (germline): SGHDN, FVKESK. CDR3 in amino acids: CASQTGFGTQYF. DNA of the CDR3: TGTGCCAGCCAGACAGGGTTTGGGACCCAGTACTTC. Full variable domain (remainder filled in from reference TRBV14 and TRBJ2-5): EAGVTQFPSHSVIEKGQTVTLRCDPISGHDNLYWYRRVMGKEIKFLLHFVKESKQDESGMPNNRFLAERTGGTYSTLKVQPAELEDSGVYFCASQTGFGTQYFGPGTRLLVL.

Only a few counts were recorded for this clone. CDR3 protein: CASSSESGNTIYF. The CDR3 coding sequence is TGTGCCAGCAGCTCCGAGTCCGGAAACACCATATATTTT. J is TRBJ1-3 and V is TRBV7-6; D unresolved. Per the germline V gene, CDR1 is SGHVS and CDR2 is FNYEAQ. This CDR3 has 13 amino acids. V was clipped by 4 bases and J by 4 bases, with 8 bases between them.

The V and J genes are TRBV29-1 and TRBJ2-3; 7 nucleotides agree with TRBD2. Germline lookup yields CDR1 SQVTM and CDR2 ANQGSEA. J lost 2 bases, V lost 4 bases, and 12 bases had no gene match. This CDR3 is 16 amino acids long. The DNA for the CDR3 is TGCAGCGTTGGCCTATCCTCAGCGGGATTCACAGATACGCAGTATTTT. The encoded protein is CSVGLSSAGFTDTQYF.

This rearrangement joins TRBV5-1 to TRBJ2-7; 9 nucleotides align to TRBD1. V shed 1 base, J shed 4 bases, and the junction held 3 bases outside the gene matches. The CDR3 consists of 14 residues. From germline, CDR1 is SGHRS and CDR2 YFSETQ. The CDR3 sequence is CASSLTGGNYEQYF. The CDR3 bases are TGCGCCAGCAGCTTGACAGGGGGCAATTACGAGCAGTACTTC.

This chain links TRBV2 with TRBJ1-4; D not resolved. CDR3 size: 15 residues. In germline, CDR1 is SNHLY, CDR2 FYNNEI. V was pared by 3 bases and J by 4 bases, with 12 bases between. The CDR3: CASSDSGGYNEKLFF. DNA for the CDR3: TGTGCCAGCAGTGACTCGGGAGGATATAATGAAAAACTGTTTTTT. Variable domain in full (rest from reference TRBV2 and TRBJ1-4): EPEVTQTPSHQVTQMGQEVILRCVPISNHLYFYWYRQILGQKVEFLVSFYNNEISEKSEIFDDQFSVERPDGSNFTLKIRSTKLEDSAMYFCASSDSGGYNEKLFFGSGTQLSVL.

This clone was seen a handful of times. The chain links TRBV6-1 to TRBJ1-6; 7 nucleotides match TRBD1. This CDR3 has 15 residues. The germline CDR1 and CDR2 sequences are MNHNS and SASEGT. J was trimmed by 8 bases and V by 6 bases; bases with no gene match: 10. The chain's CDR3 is CASRTGNVGDSPLHF. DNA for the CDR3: TGTGCCAGCAGGACAGGGAACGTAGGCGATTCACCCCTCCACTTT.

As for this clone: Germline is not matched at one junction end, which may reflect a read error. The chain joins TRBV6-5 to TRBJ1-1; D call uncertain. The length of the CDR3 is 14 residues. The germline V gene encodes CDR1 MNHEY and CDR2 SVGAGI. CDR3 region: CASSYSYGNAEAFF. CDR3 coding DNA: TGTGCCAGCAGTTACTCGTACGGGAACGCTGAAGCTTTCTTT.

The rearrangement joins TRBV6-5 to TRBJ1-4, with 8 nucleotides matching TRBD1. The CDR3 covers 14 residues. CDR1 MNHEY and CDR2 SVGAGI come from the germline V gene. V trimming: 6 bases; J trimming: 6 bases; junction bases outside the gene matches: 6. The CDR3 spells CASRKTGVYEKLFF. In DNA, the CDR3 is TGTGCCAGCAGAAAGACAGGGGTATATGAAAAACTGTTTTTT.

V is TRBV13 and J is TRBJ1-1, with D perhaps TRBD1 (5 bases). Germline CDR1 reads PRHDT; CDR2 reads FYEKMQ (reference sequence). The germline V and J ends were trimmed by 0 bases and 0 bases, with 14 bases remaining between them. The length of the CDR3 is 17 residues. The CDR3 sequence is CASSLGQELQLNTEAFF. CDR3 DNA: TGTGCCAGCAGCTTAGGACAGGAACTCCAACTGAACACTGAAGCTTTCTTT.

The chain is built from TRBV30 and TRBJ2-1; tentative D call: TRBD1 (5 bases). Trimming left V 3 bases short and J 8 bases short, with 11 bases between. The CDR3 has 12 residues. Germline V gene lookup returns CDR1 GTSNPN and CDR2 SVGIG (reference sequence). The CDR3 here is CAWSLRVHEQFF. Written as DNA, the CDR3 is TGTGCCTGGAGCCTCAGGGTCCATGAGCAGTTCTTC.

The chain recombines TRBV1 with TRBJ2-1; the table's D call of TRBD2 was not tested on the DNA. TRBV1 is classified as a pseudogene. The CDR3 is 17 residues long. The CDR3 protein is CTSSQDIGSGVYNEQFF. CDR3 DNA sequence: TGCACCAGCAGCCAAGATATAGGTAGCGGGGTATACAATGAGCAGTTCTTC.

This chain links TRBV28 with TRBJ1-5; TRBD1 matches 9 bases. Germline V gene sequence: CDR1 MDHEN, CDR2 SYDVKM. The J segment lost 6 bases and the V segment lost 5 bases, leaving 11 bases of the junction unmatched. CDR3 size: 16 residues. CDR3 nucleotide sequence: TGTGCCAGCAGTACTCTAACAGGGGGCGAGAGTCAGCCCCAGCATTTT. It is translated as CASSTLTGGESQPQHF.

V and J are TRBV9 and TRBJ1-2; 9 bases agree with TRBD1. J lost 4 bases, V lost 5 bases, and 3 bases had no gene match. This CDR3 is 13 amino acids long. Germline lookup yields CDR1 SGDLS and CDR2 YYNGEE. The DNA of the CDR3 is TGTGCCAGCAGGGACAGGGGTGGCTATGGCTACACCTTC. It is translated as CASRDRGGYGYTF. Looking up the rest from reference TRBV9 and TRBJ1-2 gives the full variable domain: DSGVTQTPKHLITATGQRVTLRCSPRSGDLSVYWYQQSLDQGLQFLIQYYNGEERAKGNILERFSAQQFPDLHSELNLSSLELGDSALYFCASRDRGGYGYTFGSGTRLTVV.

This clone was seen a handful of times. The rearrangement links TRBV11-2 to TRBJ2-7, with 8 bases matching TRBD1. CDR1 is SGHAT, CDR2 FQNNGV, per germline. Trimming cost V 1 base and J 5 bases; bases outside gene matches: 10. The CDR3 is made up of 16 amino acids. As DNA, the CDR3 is TGTGCCAGCAGCTTAGGGGTCTCGGACAGGGTCCACGAGCAGTACTTC. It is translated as CASSLGVSDRVHEQYF.

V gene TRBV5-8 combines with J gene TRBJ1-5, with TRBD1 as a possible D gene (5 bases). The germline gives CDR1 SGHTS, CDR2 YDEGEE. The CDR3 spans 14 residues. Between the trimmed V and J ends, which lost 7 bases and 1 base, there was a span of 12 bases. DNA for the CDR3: TGTGCCAGCGCTTGGTGGGGCAGCAATCAGCCCCAGCATTTT. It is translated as CASAWWGSNQPQHF.

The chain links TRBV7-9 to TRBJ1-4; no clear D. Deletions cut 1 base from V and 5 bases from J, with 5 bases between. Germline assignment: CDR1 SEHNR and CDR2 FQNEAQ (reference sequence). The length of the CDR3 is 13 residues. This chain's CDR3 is CASSLEQNEKLFF. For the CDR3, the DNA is TGTGCCAGCAGCTTAGAGCAAAATGAAAAACTGTTTTTT.

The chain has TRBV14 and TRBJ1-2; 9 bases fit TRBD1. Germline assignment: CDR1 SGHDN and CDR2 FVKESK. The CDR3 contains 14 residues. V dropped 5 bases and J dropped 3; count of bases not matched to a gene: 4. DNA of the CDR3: TGTGCCAGCAGCTTCGGACAGGGGCACTATGGCTACACCTTC. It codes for CASSFGQGHYGYTF.

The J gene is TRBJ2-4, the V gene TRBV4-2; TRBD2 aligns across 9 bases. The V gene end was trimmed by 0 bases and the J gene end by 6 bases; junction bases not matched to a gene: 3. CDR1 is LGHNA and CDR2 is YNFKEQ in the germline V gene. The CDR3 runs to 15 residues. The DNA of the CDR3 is TGTGCCAGCAGCCAAGATACGCGGGGGGGAAACATTCAGTACTTC. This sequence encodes CASSQDTRGGNIQYF.

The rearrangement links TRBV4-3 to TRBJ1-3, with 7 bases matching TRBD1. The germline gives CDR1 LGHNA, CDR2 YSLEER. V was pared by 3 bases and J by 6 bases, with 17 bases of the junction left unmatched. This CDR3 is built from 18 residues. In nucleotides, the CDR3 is TGCGCCAGCAGCCACCTCTTAAACCCGACAGGGAGAGAAAACACCATATATTTT. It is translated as CASSHLLNPTGRENTIYF.